The rows below give T cell receptor beta chains drawn from one sample of a study of blood T cell repertoires in COVID-19. Here immunoSEQ multiplex PCR was the method, and the copy in TCRdb shows in-frame clones only, minus some. The sample holds around 150,000 clones, 70% to 85% seen once. The sequenced sample consisted of peripheral blood. Every receptor here comes from a man between 60 and 70 years old who had recovered from COVID-19. CDR3s leave out the opening cysteine and the closing phenylalanine or tryptophan. D genes are given only for firm matches.

d_call | v_call | cdr3_aa
TRBD1 | TRBV3-1/TRBV3-2 | ASSQGQGAGGYT
TRBD1 | TRBV18 | ASSPRDRGRETQY
TRBD1 | TRBV7-7 | ASSASGTGNEKLF
TRBD1 | TRBV25-1 | ASSSKGDRGEAF
- | TRBV3-1/TRBV3-2 | ASSGDTFNYGYT
- | TRBV7-2 | ASSLDRWRRAGNSEAF
TRBD1 | TRBV28 | ASSLTGPNEQY
TRBD2 | TRBV5-1 | ASSLDPSGKETQY
TRBD2 | TRBV27 | ASSLSTSGTYEQY
- | TRBV5-1 | ASRGGAGEETQY
- | TRBV19 | ASSIDGGLNEQY
- | TRBV5-1 | ASSLGATYTEAF
- | TRBV20-1 | SAGQSRMAF
TRBD1 | TRBV19 | ASGQGTNTGELF
- | TRBV7-3 | ASSRGGGSYTQY
- | TRBV2 | ASTAGTTTDTQY
TRBD2 | TRBV28 | ASRGTGLAYEQY
- | TRBV12-3/TRBV12-4 | ASSLWPDTQY